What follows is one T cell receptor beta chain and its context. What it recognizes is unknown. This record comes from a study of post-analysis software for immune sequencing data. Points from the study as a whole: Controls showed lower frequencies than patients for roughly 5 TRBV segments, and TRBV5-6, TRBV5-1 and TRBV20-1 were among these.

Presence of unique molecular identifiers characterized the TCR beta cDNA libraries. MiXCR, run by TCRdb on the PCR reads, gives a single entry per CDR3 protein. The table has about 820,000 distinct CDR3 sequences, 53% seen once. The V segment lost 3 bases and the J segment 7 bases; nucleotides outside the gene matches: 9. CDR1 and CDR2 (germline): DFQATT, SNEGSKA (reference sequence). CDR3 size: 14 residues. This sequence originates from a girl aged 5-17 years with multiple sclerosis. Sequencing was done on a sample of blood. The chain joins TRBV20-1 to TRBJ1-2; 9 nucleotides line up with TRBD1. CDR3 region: CSASRDREMGGYTF. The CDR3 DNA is TGCAGTGCTAGCCGGGACAGGGAGATGGGTGGCTACACCTTC.